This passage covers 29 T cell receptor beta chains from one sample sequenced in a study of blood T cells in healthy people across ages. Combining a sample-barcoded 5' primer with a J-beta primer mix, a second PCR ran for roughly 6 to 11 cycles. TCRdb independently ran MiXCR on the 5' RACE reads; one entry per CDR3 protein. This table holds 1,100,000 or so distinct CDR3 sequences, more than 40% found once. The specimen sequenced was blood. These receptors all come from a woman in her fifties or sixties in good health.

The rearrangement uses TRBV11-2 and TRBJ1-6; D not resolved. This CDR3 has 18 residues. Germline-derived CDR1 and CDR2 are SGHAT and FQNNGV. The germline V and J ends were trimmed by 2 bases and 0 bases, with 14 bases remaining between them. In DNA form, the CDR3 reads TGTGCCAGCAGCTTATTACAGCCCCAGAGCTCCTATAATTCACCCCTCCACTTT. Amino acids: CASSLLQPQSSYNSPLHF.

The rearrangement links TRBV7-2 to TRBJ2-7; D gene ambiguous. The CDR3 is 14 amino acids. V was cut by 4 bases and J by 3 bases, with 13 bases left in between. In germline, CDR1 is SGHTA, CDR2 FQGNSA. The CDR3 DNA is TGTGCCAGCAGCTCATCTCCCTCAAACTACGAGCAGTACTTC. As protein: CASSSSPSNYEQYF. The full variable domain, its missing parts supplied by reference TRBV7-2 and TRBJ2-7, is GAGVSQSPSNKVTEKGKDVELRCDPISGHTALYWYRQSLGQGLEFLIYFQGNSAPDKSGLPSDRFSAERTGGSVSTLTIQRTQQEDSAVYLCASSSSPSNYEQYFGPGTRLTVT.

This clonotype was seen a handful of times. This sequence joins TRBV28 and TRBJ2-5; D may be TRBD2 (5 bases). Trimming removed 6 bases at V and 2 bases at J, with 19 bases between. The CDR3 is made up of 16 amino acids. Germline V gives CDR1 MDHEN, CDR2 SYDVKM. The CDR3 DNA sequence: TGTGCCAGCAGAACTCTCCGGACTGGCCTGCAAGAGACCCAGTACTTC. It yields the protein CASRTLRTGLQETQYF. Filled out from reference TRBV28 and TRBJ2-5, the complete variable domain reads DVKVTQSSRYLVKRTGEKVFLECVQDMDHENMFWYRQDPGLGLRLIYFSYDVKMKEKGDIPEGYSVSREKKERFSLILESASTNQTSMYLCASRTLRTGLQETQYFGPGTRLLVL.

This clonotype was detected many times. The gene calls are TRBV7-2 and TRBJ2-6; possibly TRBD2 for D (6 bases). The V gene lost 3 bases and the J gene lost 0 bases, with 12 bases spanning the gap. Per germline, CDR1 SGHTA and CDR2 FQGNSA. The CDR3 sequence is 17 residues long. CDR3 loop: CASSFGTVRSGANVLTF. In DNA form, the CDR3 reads TGTGCCAGCAGCTTTGGGACTGTTCGCTCTGGGGCCAACGTCCTGACTTTC.

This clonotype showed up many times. CDR3 loop: CSSVSGGSYNEQFF. The CDR3 coding sequence is TGCAGTTCCGTAAGCGGGGGCTCCTACAATGAGCAGTTCTTC. This chain uses TRBV20-1 with TRBJ2-1; TRBD2 matches at 8 bases. Germline V CDR1 and CDR2: DFQATT, SNEGSKA (reference sequence). After removal of 8 bases from V and 0 bases from J, the junction contained 6 bases not matched to a gene. There are 14 residues in the CDR3.

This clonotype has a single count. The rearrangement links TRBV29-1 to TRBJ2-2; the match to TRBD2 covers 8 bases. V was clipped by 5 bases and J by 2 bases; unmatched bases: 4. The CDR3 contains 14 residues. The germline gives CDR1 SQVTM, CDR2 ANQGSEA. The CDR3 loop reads CSVPGGTNTGELFF. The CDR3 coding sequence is TGCAGCGTTCCGGGGGGGACAAACACCGGGGAGCTGTTTTTT.

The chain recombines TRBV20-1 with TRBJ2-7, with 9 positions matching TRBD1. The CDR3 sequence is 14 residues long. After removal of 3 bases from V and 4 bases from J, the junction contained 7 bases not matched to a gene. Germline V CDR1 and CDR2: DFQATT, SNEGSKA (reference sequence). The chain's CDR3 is CSASSDRGLYEQYF. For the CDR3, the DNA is TGCAGTGCTAGTTCGGACAGGGGTTTGTACGAGCAGTACTTC.

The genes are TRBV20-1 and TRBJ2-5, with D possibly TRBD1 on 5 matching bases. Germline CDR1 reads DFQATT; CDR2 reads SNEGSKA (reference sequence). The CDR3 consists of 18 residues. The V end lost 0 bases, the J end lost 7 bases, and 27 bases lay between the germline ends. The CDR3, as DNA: TGCAGTGCTAGAGACGCCGGTGGGGCCACAAAATCGAGGTGGACCCAGTACTTC. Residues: CSARDAGGATKSRWTQYF.

Here the CDR3 reads CASSAKGGNYEQYF. The CDR3 nucleotides are TGTGCCAGCAGCGCGAAGGGCGGGAACTACGAGCAGTACTTC. This chain joins TRBV11-2 and TRBJ2-7, with D maybe TRBD2 (6 bases). Deletions cut 5 bases from V and 3 bases from J, with 14 bases between. CDR3 length: 14 residues. CDR1 and CDR2 from the germline V gene are SGHAT and FQNNGV.

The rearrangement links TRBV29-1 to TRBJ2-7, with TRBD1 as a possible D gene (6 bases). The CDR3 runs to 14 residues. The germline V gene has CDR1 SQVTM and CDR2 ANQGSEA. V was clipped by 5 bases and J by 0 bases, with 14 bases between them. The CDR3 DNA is TGCAGCGTTTTAACAGGGTTGAGCTCCTACGAGCAGTACTTC. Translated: CSVLTGLSSYEQYF.

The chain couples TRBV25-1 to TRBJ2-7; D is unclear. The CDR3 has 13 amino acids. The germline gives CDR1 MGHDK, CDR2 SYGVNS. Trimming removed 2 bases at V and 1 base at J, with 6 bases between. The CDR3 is CASSEEVSYEQYF. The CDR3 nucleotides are TGTGCCAGCAGTGAAGAGGTTTCCTACGAGCAGTACTTC.

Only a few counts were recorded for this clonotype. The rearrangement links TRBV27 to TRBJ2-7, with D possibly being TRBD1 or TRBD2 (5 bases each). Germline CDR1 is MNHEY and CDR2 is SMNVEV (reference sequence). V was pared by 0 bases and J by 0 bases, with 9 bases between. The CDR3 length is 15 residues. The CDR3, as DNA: TGTGCCAGCAGTTTATCGATGGGGACCTCCTACGAGCAGTACTTC. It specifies CASSLSMGTSYEQYF.

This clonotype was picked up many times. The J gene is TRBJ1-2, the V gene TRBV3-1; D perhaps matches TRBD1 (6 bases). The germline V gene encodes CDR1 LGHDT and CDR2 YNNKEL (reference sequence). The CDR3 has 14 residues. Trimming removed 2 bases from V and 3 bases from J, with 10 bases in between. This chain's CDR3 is CASSQRGTDYGYTF. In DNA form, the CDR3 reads TGTGCCAGCAGCCAAAGGGGGACGGACTATGGCTACACCTTC. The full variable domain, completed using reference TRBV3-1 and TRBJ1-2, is DTAVSQTPKYLVTQMGNDKSIKCEQNLGHDTMYWYKQDSKKFLKIMFSYNNKELIINETVPNRFSPKSPDKAHLNLHINSLELGDSAVYFCASSQRGTDYGYTFGSGTRLTVV.

This CDR3 reads CASGQGNNEQFF. CDR3 nucleotides: TGTGCCTCGGGACAGGGCAACAATGAGCAGTTCTTC. The chain employs TRBV10-3 and TRBJ2-1; TRBD1 agrees at 9 bases. Germline V gene lookup returns CDR1 ENHRY and CDR2 SYGVKD. With 11 bases clipped from V and 5 bases from J, the junction kept 4 bases outside the gene matches. The CDR3 totals 12 residues.

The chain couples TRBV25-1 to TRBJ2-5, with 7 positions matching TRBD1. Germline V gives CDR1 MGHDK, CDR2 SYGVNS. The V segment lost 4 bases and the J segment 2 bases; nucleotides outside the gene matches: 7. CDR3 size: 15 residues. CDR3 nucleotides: TGTGCCAGCAGTGTCTCCGGGACAGCTCAAGAGACCCAGTACTTC. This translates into CASSVSGTAQETQYF.

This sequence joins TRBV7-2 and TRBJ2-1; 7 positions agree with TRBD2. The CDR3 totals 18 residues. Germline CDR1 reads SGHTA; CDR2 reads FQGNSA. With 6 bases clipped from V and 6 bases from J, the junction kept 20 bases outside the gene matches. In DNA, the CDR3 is TGTGCCAGCAGGGCCCGAGGTAGCGGGCCTGGAAGGGGCAATGAGCAGTTCTTC. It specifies CASRARGSGPGRGNEQFF.

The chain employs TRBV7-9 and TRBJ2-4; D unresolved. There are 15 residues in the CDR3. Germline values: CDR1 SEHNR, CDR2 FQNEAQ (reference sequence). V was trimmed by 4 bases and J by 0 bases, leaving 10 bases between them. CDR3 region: CASSSNLLAKNIQYF. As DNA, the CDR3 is TGTGCCAGCAGCTCAAACCTTCTAGCCAAAAACATTCAGTACTTC. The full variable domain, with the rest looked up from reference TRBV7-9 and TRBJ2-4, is DTGVSQNPRHKITKRGQNVTFRCDPISEHNRLYWYRQTLGQGPEFLTYFQNEAQLEKSRLLSDRFSAERPKGSFSTLEIQRTEQGDSAMYLCASSSNLLAKNIQYFGAGTRLSVL.

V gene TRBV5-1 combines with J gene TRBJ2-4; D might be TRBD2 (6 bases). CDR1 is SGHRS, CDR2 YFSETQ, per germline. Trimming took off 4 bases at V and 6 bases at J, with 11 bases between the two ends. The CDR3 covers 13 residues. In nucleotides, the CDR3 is TGCGCCAGCAGCGCCCCCGGGGGAAACATTCAGTACTTC. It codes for CASSAPGGNIQYF. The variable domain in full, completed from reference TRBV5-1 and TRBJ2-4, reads KAGVTQTPRYLIKTRGQQVTLSCSPISGHRSVSWYQQTPGQGLQFLFEYFSETQRNKGNFPGRFSGRQFSNSRSEMNVSTLELGDSALYLCASSAPGGNIQYFGAGTRLSVL.

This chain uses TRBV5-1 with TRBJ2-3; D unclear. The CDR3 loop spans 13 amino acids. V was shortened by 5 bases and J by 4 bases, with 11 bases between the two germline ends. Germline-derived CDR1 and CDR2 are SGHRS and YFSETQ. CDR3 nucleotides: TGCGCCAGCAGGAAGGCGACCGCAGATACGCAGTATTTT. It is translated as CASRKATADTQYF. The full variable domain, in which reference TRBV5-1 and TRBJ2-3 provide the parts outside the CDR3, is KAGVTQTPRYLIKTRGQQVTLSCSPISGHRSVSWYQQTPGQGLQFLFEYFSETQRNKGNFPGRFSGRQFSNSRSEMNVSTLELGDSALYLCASRKATADTQYFGPGTRLTVL.

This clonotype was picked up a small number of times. As DNA, the CDR3 is TGTGCCAGCAGTTACCTAGGGGCCCCACCCTACGAGCAGTACTTC. It translates to CASSYLGAPPYEQYF. The chain couples TRBV12-3 or TRBV12-4 to TRBJ2-7; D may be TRBD1 (5 bases). V gave up 4 bases and J gave up 2 bases, with 15 bases separating them. This CDR3 contains 15 residues.

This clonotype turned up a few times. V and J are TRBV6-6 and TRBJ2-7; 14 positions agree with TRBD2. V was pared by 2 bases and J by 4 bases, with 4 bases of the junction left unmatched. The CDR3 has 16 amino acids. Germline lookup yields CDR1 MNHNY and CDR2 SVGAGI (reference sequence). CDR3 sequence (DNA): TGTGCCAGCAGTTACCCGGGACTAGCGGGGGATTACGAGCAGTACTTC. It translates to CASSYPGLAGDYEQYF.

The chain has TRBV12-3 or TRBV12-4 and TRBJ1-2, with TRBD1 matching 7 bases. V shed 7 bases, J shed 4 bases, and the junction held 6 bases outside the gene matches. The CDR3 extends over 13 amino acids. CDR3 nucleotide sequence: TGTGCCAGCACCCAACAGGGGACCTATGGCTACACCTTC. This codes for CASTQQGTYGYTF.

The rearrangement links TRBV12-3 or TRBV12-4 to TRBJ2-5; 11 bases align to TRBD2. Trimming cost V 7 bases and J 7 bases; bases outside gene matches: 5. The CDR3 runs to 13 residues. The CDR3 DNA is TGTGCCAGCATCCTAGCGGGAGGCTCGACCCAGTACTTC. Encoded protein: CASILAGGSTQYF.

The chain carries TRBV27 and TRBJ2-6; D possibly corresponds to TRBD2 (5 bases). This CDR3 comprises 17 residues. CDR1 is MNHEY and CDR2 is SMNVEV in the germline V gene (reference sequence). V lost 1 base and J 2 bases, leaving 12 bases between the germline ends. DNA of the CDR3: TGTGCCAGCAGTTTATGGCGGCCGGGGACTGGGGCCAACGTCCTGACTTTC. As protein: CASSLWRPGTGANVLTF.

The CDR3 protein is CASSGISGRGEQFF. The CDR3 DNA reads as TGCGCCAGCAGCGGGATTAGCGGGAGGGGTGAGCAGTTCTTC. This chain links TRBV10-1 with TRBJ2-1, with TRBD2 matching over 11 bases. With V trimmed by 6 bases and J by 9 bases, 7 bases remained unmatched. This CDR3 is 14 amino acids long. Germline CDR1 and CDR2: WNHNN and SYGVQD (reference sequence).

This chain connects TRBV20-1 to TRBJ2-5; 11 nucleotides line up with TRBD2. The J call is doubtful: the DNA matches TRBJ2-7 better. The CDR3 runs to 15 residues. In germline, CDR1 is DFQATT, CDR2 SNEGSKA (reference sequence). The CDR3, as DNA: TGCAGTGCTGACACTAGCGGGAGTTCCGCCTACGAGCAGTACTTC. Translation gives CSADTSGSSAYEQYF.

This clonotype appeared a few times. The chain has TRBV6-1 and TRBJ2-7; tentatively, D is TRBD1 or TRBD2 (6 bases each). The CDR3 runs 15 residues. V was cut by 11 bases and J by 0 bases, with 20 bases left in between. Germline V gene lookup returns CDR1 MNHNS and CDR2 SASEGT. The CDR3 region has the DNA TGTGCCGGAGCTAGCGCCCCAGGGGTCTCCTACGAGCAGTACTTC. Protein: CAGASAPGVSYEQYF.

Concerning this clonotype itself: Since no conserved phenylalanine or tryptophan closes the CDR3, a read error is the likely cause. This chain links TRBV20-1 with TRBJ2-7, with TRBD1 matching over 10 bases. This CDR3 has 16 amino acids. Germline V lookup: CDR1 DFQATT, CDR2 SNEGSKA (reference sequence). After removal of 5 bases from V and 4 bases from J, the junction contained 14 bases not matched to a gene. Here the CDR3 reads CSAYGRDRGYSYEQYL. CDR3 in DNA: TGCAGTGCTTATGGCCGGGACAGGGGTTATAGTTACGAGCAGTACTTA.

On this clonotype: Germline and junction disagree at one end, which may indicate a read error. This CDR3 is CASSPRAATTDAQYF. CDR3 in DNA: TGTGCCAGCAGCCCCAGGGCCGCTACTACAGATGCGCAGTATTTT. The genes are TRBV7-8 and TRBJ2-3; D is possibly TRBD1 (5 bases). CDR3 length: 15 amino acids. Germline CDR1 and CDR2: SGHVS and FQNEAQ.